This entry lists 13 T cell receptor beta chains sequenced from one sample in a study of vaccination and CD4 T cells after COVID-19. Cultured CD4+ T cells had their DNA profiled by the Oncomine TCR Beta short-read assay. TCRdb re-derived calls from the PCR reads in MiXCR, one entry per CDR3 protein. The table lists approximately 3,000 distinct CDR3 sequences, about 25% of them singletons. These TCRs' antigens remain unknown. Treatment reported: roughly 11-day PBMC culture with coronavirus spike peptide pools or control peptides (ViraFEST assay). The sequencing here drew on CD4+ T cells from blood, cultured in vitro, taken after SARS-CoV-2 vaccination. Receptors were obtained from a human donor who had recovered from COVID-19.

This clonotype was seen a handful of times. This rearrangement joins TRBV28 to TRBJ1-5; no definite D call. CDR3 length: 15 residues. The V end was cut by 6 bases, the J end by 4 bases, with 16 bases between. The V gene's germline CDR1 is MDHEN and CDR2 SYDVKM. The CDR3 protein is CASRSEARSNQPQHF. CDR3 coding DNA: TGTGCCAGCAGGTCCGAAGCGAGGTCTAATCAGCCCCAGCATTTT.

This clonotype is labeled as medium-sized. V and J are TRBV7-2 and TRBJ2-7; 7 positions match TRBD2. Germline V lookup: CDR1 SGHTA, CDR2 FQGNSA. This CDR3 has 15 residues. V shed 3 bases, J shed 3 bases, and the junction held 8 bases outside the gene matches. CDR3 DNA: TGTGCCAGCAGCTTTCAGCGGGGAACCCTCTACGAGCAGTACTTC. This gives the protein CASSFQRGTLYEQYF.

This clonotype has a handful of counts. The rearrangement uses TRBV27 and TRBJ1-5; TRBD1 matches at 8 bases. The CDR3 is 14 residues long. J gave up 2 bases and V 5 bases, and 2 bases lay outside the gene matches. The germline CDR1 and CDR2 sequences are MNHEY and SMNVEV (reference sequence). In DNA, the CDR3 is TGTGCCAGCAGTGGGACAGGCGGCAATCAGCCCCAGCATTTT. Protein product: CASSGTGGNQPQHF.

This chain links TRBV7-6 with TRBJ1-1, with D unclear. The germline V and J ends were trimmed by 4 bases and 0 bases, with 12 bases remaining between them. The germline V gene encodes CDR1 SGHVS and CDR2 FNYEAQ. There are 15 residues in the CDR3. CDR3 sequence reads: CASSSLGVMNTEAFF. Written as DNA, the CDR3 is TGTGCCAGCAGCTCCCTCGGGGTTATGAACACTGAAGCTTTCTTT.

The chain employs TRBV7-6 and TRBJ1-6; D possibly corresponds to TRBD1 (6 bases). V was cut by 1 base and J by 7 bases, with 11 bases left in between. Germline assignment: CDR1 SGHVS and CDR2 FNYEAQ. CDR3 length: 15 residues. DNA for the CDR3: TGTGCCAGCAGCTTAGTAGGAGGGGGGAATTCACCCCTCCACTTT. Amino acids: CASSLVGGGNSPLHF.

Relative to its sample, this clonotype is medium-sized. The chain carries TRBV7-2 and TRBJ2-7; 14 nucleotides line up with TRBD2. V dropped 4 bases and J dropped 1; count of bases not matched to a gene: 9. Per germline, CDR1 SGHTA and CDR2 FQGNSA. This CDR3 is 18 amino acids long. The DNA for the CDR3 is TGTGCCAGCAGCTGGGGACTAGCGGGGGACCAATTATCCTACGAGCAGTACTTC. Amino acid sequence: CASSWGLAGDQLSYEQYF.

This clonotype is categorized as medium-sized. This sequence joins TRBV20-1 and TRBJ2-5; 8 bases fit TRBD1. Germline trimming cut 3 bases from V and 5 bases from J; bases unmatched to any gene: 8. CDR3 length: 14 residues. Germline loops: CDR1 DFQATT, CDR2 SNEGSKA (reference sequence). DNA of the CDR3: TGCAGTGCTAGTGCAGGGGGCCTTTCCGAGACCCAGTACTTC. Translated: CSASAGGLSETQYF.

By its share, this clonotype is medium-sized. This chain uses TRBV20-1 with TRBJ2-5; the D gene is possibly TRBD1 (6 bases). V lost 6 bases and J 3 bases, leaving 14 bases between the germline ends. The CDR3 is 13 amino acids. Germline V CDR1 and CDR2: DFQATT, SNEGSKA (reference sequence). This chain's CDR3 is CSAPTGWEETQYF. The CDR3 DNA reads as TGCAGTGCCCCTACAGGGTGGGAAGAGACCCAGTACTTC.

This chain links TRBV19 with TRBJ1-5; tentatively, D is TRBD1 (5 bases). This CDR3 is built from 16 residues. In germline, CDR1 is LNHDA, CDR2 SQIVND (reference sequence). Trimming pared 7 bases from V and 0 bases from J, leaving 16 bases between. The CDR3 here is CASTRRGEISNQPQHF. In DNA form, the CDR3 reads TGTGCCAGTACCCGGCGGGGGGAAATTAGCAATCAGCCCCAGCATTTT. The full variable domain, completed using reference TRBV19 and TRBJ1-5, is DGGITQSPKYLFRKEGQNVTLSCEQNLNHDAMYWYRQDPGQGLRLIYYSQIVNDFQKGDIAEGYSVSREKKESFPLTVTSAQKNPTAFYLCASTRRGEISNQPQHFGDGTRLSIL.

A single count supports this clonotype. The CDR3 DNA follows: TGTGCCATCAGTGAGTCGGACAGGCCCGGTTGGGCTTTCTTT. This sequence encodes CAISESDRPGWAFF. The V call is TRBV10-3, the J call TRBJ1-1, with 7 bases fitting TRBD1. This CDR3 contains 14 residues. Germline CDR1 and CDR2: ENHRY and SYGVKD. The junction had 9 bases not matched to a gene; V was cut back by 0 bases and J by 11 bases.

This clonotype was seen a single time. The rearrangement links TRBV6-4 to TRBJ1-1; TRBD1 is a possible D gene (5 bases). Germline CDR1 reads MRHNA; CDR2 reads SNTAGT. The CDR3 totals 14 residues. Trimming left V 5 bases short and J 0 bases short, with 10 bases between. CDR3 sequence (DNA): TGTGCCAGCAGTCCGGGGGGGGTGAACACTGAAGCTTTCTTT. This translates into CASSPGGVNTEAFF.

In this sample, this clonotype is medium-sized. The chain uses TRBV7-8 and TRBJ1-2; 7 bases are shared with TRBD1. V shed 4 bases, J shed 8 bases, and the junction held 10 bases outside the gene matches. Looked up from germline, CDR1 is SGHVS and CDR2 is FQNEAQ. This CDR3 is 14 amino acids long. In DNA form, the CDR3 reads TGTGCCAGCAGCTCTCGAGGGGGCGCGGAGGGCTACACCTTC. Translating it yields CASSSRGGAEGYTF. Full variable domain (outside the CDR3, taken from reference TRBV7-8 and TRBJ1-2): GAGVSQSPRYKVAKRGQDVALRCDPISGHVSLFWYQQALGQGPEFLTYFQNEAQLDKSGLPSDRFFAERPEGSVSTLKIQRTQQEDSAVYLCASSSRGGAEGYTFGSGTRLTVV.

This clonotype was detected a few times. This chain links TRBV18 with TRBJ1-5, with D perhaps TRBD1 (6 bases). The CDR3 length is 14 residues. Trimming pared 4 bases from V and 1 base from J, leaving 8 bases between. The V gene's germline CDR1 is KGHSH and CDR2 LQKENI. The DNA for the CDR3 is TGTGCCAGCTCACTAGGACAGAGCAATCAGCCCCAGCATTTT. The encoded protein is CASSLGQSNQPQHF.